Described below is a single TCR beta chain sequence and its context. What it binds is not known. The data were produced by immunoSEQ multiplex PCR, yet TCRdb's version contains in-frame clones alone and is incomplete. The sample holds approximately 47,000 clones, around 84% seen once. This sample stems from a study of OX40 agonist ivuxolimab in advanced cancers. General study results and limits: Some nonresponders likewise displayed low normalized T-cell clonal expansion.

The CDR3 totals 14 residues. Germline assignment: CDR1 SGHAT and CDR2 FQNNGV. The receptor was isolated from an adult with an advanced solid tumor such as melanoma, head and neck, liver or kidney cancer. The chain uses TRBV11-2 and TRBJ2-5; 10 nucleotides line up with TRBD2. The last part of the DNA fits TRBJ2-7 better; the J call may be wrong. Sequencing used CD4+ or CD8+ T cells sorted from blood, obtained in a trial of the OX40 agonist ivuxolimab. CDR3: CASSPSGGSYEQYF. The CDR3, as DNA: TGTGCCAGCAGCCCTAGCGGGGGATCCTACGAGCAGTACTTC.